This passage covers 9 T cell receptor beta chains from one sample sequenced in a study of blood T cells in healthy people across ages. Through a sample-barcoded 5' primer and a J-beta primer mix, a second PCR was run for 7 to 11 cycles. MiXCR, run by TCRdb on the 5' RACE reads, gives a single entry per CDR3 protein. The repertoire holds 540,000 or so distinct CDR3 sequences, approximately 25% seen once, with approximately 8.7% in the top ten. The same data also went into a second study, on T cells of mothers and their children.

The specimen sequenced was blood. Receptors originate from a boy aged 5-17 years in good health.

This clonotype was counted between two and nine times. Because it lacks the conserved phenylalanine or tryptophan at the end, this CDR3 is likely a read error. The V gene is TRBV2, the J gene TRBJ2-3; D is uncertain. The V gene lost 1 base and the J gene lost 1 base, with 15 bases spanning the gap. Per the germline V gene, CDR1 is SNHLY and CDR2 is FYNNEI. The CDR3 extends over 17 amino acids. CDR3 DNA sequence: TGTGCCAGCAGTGAAGAAGGATGGGGTGGCGGCACAGATACGCAGTATGTT. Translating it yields CASSEEGWGGGTDTQYV.

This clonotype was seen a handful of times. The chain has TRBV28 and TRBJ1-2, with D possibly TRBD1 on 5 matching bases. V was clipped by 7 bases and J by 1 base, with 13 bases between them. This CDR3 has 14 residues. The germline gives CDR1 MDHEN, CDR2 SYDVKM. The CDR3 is CASNSGTNNYGYTF. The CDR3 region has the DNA TGTGCCAGCAACTCCGGGACTAATAACTATGGCTACACCTTC.

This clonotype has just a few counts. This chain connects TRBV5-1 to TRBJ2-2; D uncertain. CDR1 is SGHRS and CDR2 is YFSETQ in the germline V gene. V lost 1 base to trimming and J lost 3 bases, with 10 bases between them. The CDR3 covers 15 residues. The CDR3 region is CASSLWVDYTGELFF. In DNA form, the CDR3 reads TGCGCCAGCAGCTTGTGGGTAGATTACACCGGGGAGCTGTTTTTT. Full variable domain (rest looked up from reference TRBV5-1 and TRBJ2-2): KAGVTQTPRYLIKTRGQQVTLSCSPISGHRSVSWYQQTPGQGLQFLFEYFSETQRNKGNFPGRFSGRQFSNSRSEMNVSTLELGDSALYLCASSLWVDYTGELFFGEGSRLTVL.

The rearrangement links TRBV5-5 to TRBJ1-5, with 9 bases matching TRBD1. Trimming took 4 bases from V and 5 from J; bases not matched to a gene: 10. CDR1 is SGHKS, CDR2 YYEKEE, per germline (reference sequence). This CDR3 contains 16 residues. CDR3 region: CASSDPGQGWDQPQHF. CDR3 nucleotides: TGTGCCAGCAGCGATCCGGGACAGGGCTGGGATCAGCCCCAGCATTTT. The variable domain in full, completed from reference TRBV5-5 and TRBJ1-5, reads DAGVTQSPTHLIKTRGQQVTLRCSPISGHKSVSWYQQVLGQGPQFIFQYYEKEERGRGNFPDRFSARQFPNYSSELNVNALLLGDSALYLCASSDPGQGWDQPQHFGDGTRLSIL.

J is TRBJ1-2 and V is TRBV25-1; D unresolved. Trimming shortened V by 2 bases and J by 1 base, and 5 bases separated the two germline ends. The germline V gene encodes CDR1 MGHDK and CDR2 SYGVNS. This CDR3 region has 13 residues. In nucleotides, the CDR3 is TGTGCCAGCAGTGAAGGGGTTAACTATGGCTACACCTTC. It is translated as CASSEGVNYGYTF.

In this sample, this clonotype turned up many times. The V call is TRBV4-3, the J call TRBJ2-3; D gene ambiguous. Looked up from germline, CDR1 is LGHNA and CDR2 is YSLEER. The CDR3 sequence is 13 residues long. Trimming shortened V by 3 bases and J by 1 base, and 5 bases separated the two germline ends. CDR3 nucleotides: TGCGCCAGCAGCCATAGAGGCACAGATACGCAGTATTTT. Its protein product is CASSHRGTDTQYF.

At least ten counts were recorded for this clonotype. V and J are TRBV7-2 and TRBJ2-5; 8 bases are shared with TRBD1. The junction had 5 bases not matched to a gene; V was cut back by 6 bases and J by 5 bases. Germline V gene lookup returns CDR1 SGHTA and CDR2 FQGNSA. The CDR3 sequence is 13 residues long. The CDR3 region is CASSRDRGETQYF. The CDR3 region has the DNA TGTGCCAGCAGTCGAGACAGGGGTGAGACCCAGTACTTC.

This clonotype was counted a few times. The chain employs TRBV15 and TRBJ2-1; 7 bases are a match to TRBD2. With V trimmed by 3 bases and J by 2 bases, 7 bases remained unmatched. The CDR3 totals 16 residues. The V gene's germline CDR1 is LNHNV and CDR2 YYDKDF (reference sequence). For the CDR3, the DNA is TGTGCCACCAGCAGGAGCATCGGGAGGCCCTACAATGAGCAGTTCTTC. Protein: CATSRSIGRPYNEQFF. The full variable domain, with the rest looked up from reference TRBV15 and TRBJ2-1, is DAMVIQNPRYQVTQFGKPVTLSCSQTLNHNVMYWYQQKSSQAPKLLFHYYDKDFNNEADTPDNFQSRRPNTSFCFLDIRSPGLGDTAMYLCATSRSIGRPYNEQFFGPGTRLTVL.

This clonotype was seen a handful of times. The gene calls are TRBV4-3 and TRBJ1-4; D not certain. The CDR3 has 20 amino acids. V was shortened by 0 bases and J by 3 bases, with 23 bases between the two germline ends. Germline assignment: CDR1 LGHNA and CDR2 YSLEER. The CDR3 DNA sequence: TGCGCCAGCAGCCAAGATTGGTTGCAGGAACCCGCGTTAGCTAATGAAAAACTGTTTTTT. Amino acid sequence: CASSQDWLQEPALANEKLFF.